These T cell receptor beta chains were read from a single sample in a study of vaccination effects on CD4 cells after COVID-19. These TCRs' antigens remain unknown. Measured with immunoSEQ multiplex PCR; TCRdb has only the in-frame clones, and not every one. The sample shows about 73,000 clones, roughly 73% of them seen only once. Specimen: CD4+ T cells from PBMCs cultured without peptide, collected after COVID-19 vaccination. All receptors come from a human donor who received a COVID-19 vaccine. Each CDR3 is given with its conserved first and last residue. D genes are given only for firm matches. Clone size is stated in some rows and not others, as once, few, many or a class when expanded.

j_gene,d_gene,v_gene,abundance,CDR3nt,CDR3aa
TRBJ1-1,TRBD1,TRBV5-1,few,TGCGCCAGCACCCTATTTTCAGGGGGTCACACTGAAGCTTTCTTT,CASTLFSGGHTEAFF
TRBJ1-6,.,TRBV6-5,.,TGTGCCAGCAGTTACTCACCCCATTCACCCCTCCACTTT,CASSYSPHSPLHF
TRBJ1-1,.,TRBV30,.,TGTGCCTGGATGAGAAGCGTCTTGAACACTGAAGCTTTCTTT,CAWMRSVLNTEAFF
TRBJ2-5,TRBD1,TRBV4-1,.,TGCGCCAGCAGCCAAGATCGGACAGGGCCTGAGACCCAGTACTTC,CASSQDRTGPETQYF
TRBJ1-5,TRBD1,TRBV19,.,TGTGCCAGTAGGGGTGACAGGGGTTTTCAGCCCCAGCATTTT,CASRGDRGFQPQHF
TRBJ2-3,.,TRBV7-2,.,TGTGCCAGCAGCTTAGGATTCCGGAGCACAGATACGCAGTATTTT,CASSLGFRSTDTQYF
TRBJ2-5,.,TRBV5-1,few,TGCGCCAGCAGCTTGCTCGCGGGGGCTCAAGAGACCCAGTACTTC,CASSLLAGAQETQYF
TRBJ2-6,.,TRBV29-1,.,TGCAGCGCCGTCGCCGGGGCCAACGTCCTGACTTTC,CSAVAGANVLTF
TRBJ2-1,.,TRBV24-1,.,TGTGCCACCAGTGAACGGACGGGGAATACCTACAATGAGCAGTTCTTC,CATSERTGNTYNEQFF
TRBJ1-1,TRBD1,TRBV25-1,.,TGTGCCAGCAGTGAAGGGACAGGGGTGAACACTGAAGCTTTCTTT,CASSEGTGVNTEAFF
TRBJ1-2,TRBD1,TRBV5-1,.,TGCGCCAGCAGCCCAATCGGACAGGACCCCTACTATGGCTACACCTTC,CASSPIGQDPYYGYTF
TRBJ2-3,.,TRBV2,few,TGTGCCAGCAGTTTCACAGATACGCAGTATTTT,CASSFTDTQYF
TRBJ1-4,.,TRBV30,.,TGTGCCTGGAGTGGAGGGGTGAGAGAAAAACTGTTTTTT,CAWSGGVREKLFF
TRBJ1-2,.,TRBV19,.,TGTGCCAGTAGTACGGACTACTATGGCTACACCTTC,CASSTDYYGYTF
TRBJ2-5,.,TRBV6-6,.,TGTGCCACCCGACAGGGACAGCGGGAAGAGACCCAGTACTTC,CATRQGQREETQYF
TRBJ1-1,TRBD1,TRBV30,.,TGTGCCTGGAGTCTACTTGGACAGGTTGACACTGAAGCTTTCTTT,CAWSLLGQVDTEAFF
TRBJ1-2,.,TRBV6-2/TRBV6-3,.,TGTGCCAGCAGTTACGGTGATTATCTAGGATCTGGCTACACCTTC,CASSYGDYLGSGYTF
TRBJ2-1,.,TRBV6-4,.,TGTGCCAGCAGTGAGGGCCCAGGGGACGAGCAGTTCTTC,CASSEGPGDEQFF
TRBJ2-1,TRBD1,TRBV6-5,.,TGTGCCAGCAGTCCCCGGGACAGGGTATACGGTGAGCAGTTCTTC,CASSPRDRVYGEQFF
TRBJ1-2,.,TRBV6-1,.,TGTGCCAGCAGTGAACGGGGGAACTATGGCTACACCTTC,CASSERGNYGYTF
TRBJ1-5,.,TRBV10-2,.,TGCGCCAGCAGTAGGGTCGGGTCTCAGCCCCAGCATTTT,CASSRVGSQPQHF
TRBJ1-2,.,TRBV7-2,.,TGTGCCAGCAGCAGCTGGGGGGCGAGCTACACCTTC,CASSSWGASYTF
TRBJ2-2,TRBD2,TRBV24-1,.,TGTGCCACCAGTGACGCCGGGACTAGCCCCGGGGAGCTGTTTTTT,CATSDAGTSPGELFF